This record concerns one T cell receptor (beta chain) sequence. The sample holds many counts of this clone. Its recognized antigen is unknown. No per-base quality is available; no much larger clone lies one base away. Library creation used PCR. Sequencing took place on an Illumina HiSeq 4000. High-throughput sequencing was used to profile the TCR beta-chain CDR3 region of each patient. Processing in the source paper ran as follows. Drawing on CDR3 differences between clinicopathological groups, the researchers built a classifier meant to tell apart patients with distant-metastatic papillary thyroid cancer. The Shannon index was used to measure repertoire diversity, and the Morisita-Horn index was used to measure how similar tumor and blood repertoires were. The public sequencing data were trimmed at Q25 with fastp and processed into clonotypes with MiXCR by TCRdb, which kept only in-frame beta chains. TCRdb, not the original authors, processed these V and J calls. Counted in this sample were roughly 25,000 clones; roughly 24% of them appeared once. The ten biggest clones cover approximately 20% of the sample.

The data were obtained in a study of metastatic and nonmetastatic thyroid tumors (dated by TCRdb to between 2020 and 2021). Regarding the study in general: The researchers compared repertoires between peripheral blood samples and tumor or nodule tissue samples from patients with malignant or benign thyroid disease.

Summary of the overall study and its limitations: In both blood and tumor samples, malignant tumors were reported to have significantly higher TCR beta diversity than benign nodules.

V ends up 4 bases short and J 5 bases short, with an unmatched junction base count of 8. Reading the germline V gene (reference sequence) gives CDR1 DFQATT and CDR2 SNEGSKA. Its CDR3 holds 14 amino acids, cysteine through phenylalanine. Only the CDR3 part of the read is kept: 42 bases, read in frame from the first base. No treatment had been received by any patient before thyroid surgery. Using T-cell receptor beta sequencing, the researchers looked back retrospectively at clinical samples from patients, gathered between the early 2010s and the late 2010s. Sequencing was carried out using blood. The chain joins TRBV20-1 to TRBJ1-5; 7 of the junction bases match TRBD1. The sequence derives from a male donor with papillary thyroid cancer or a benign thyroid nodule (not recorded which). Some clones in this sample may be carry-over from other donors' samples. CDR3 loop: CSAKGAGVDQPQHF. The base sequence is TGCAGTGCTAAGGGGGCAGGGGTTGATCAGCCCCAGCATTTT.